The 27 T cell receptor beta chains listed next were all sequenced from one sample in a study of OX40 agonist ivuxolimab in advanced cancers. The protocol was immunoSEQ multiplex PCR, while the TCRdb copy is restricted to in-frame clones and leaves out a portion. The table has nearly 80,000 clones, approximately 94% seen once. The sample consisted of CD4+ or CD8+ T cells sorted from blood, taken in a trial of the OX40 agonist ivuxolimab. These receptors came from an adult with an advanced solid tumor such as melanoma, head and neck, liver or kidney cancer.

The V and J genes are TRBV7-6 and TRBJ2-2; D might be TRBD2 (6 bases). The CDR3 is 18 amino acids. The germline V gene has CDR1 SGHVS and CDR2 FNYEAQ. V was pared by 5 bases and J by 0 bases, with 19 bases between. CDR3 sequence: CASSRDSVISANTGELFF. The CDR3 DNA sequence: TGTGCCAGCAGCCGGGACTCCGTGATTTCGGCGAACACCGGGGAGCTGTTTTTT.

The gene calls are TRBV12-5 and TRBJ2-2, with TRBD2 matching over 12 bases. The CDR3 runs to 18 residues. Germline-derived CDR1 and CDR2 are LGHNT and FRNRAP. The ends lost 4 bases at V and 1 base at J; junction bases unmatched: 7. The CDR3 DNA reads TGTGCTAGTGGTTCGGACCGACTAGCGGGAGTGAACACCGGGGAGCTGTTTTTT. Translated: CASGSDRLAGVNTGELFF.

This clone was seen a handful of times. CDR3 in amino acids: CASSLGQGRGQPQHF. The CDR3 DNA follows: TGTGCCAGCAGCTTGGGGCAGGGGAGGGGTCAGCCCCAGCATTTT. This rearrangement joins TRBV5-6 to TRBJ1-5; weak D call: TRBD1 (6 bases). V lost 0 bases to trimming and J lost 6 bases, with 13 bases between them. The CDR3 covers 15 residues. CDR1 is SGHDT, CDR2 YYEEEE, per germline. The full variable domain, completed using reference TRBV5-6 and TRBJ1-5, is DAGVTQSPTHLIKTRGQQVTLRCSPKSGHDTVSWYQQALGQGPQFIFQYYEEEERQRGNFPDRFSGHQFPNYSSELNVNALLLGDSALYLCASSLGQGRGQPQHFGDGTRLSIL.

The chain employs TRBV6-1 and TRBJ2-7; possibly TRBD2 for D (7 bases). Germline V gene lookup returns CDR1 MNHNS and CDR2 SASEGT. The CDR3 spans 15 residues. V dropped 1 base and J dropped 3 bases, with 13 bases sitting between them. CDR3 nucleotide sequence: TGTGCCAGCAGTGAAGGGGCGGGGGCCTTCTACGAGCAGTACTTC. This translates into CASSEGAGAFYEQYF.

This rearrangement joins TRBV4-1 to TRBJ2-7; 12 bases map to TRBD1. Trimming cost V 6 bases and J 7 bases; bases outside gene matches: 7. This CDR3 has 14 residues. CDR1 is MGHRA and CDR2 is YSYEKL in the germline V gene. DNA of the CDR3: TGCGCCAGCAGTTCGGGACAGGGGGCGAGAGAGCAGTACTTC. This translates into CASSSGQGAREQYF.

The gene calls are TRBV11-2 and TRBJ2-7, with 8 bases matching TRBD1. The CDR3 sequence is 13 residues long. Looked up from germline, CDR1 is SGHAT and CDR2 is FQNNGV. J lost 2 bases, V lost 8 bases, and 5 bases had no gene match. The DNA for the CDR3 is TGTGCCAGCGAGACAGGGGTAACCTACGAGCAGTACTTC. It is translated as CASETGVTYEQYF.

V usage is TRBV2 and J usage is TRBJ2-7, with TRBD1 matching over 7 bases. CDR3 length: 13 amino acids. Looked up from germline, CDR1 is SNHLY and CDR2 is FYNNEI. The ends lost 9 bases at V and 0 bases at J; junction bases unmatched: 5. CDR3 residues: CARTGDRSYEQYF. The DNA for the CDR3 is TGTGCCAGAACAGGGGACCGCTCCTACGAGCAGTACTTC.

The rearrangement links TRBV7-6 to TRBJ2-1; no clear D gene. The V end lost 2 bases, the J end lost 8 bases, and 7 bases lay between the germline ends. CDR1 and CDR2 from the germline V gene are SGHVS and FNYEAQ. The CDR3 spans 12 residues. This CDR3 reads CASSLLSDEQFF. The CDR3 bases are TGTGCCAGCAGCTTATTGAGCGATGAGCAGTTCTTC.

The V gene is TRBV27, the J gene TRBJ2-5, with D perhaps matching TRBD2 (6 bases). This CDR3 region has 15 residues. The germline CDR1 and CDR2 sequences are MNHEY and SMNVEV (reference sequence). The V gene lost 5 bases and the J gene lost 1 base, with 14 bases spanning the gap. CDR3 sequence reads: CASSPRDFLQETQYF. The CDR3 nucleotides are TGTGCCAGCAGTCCAAGGGACTTCCTCCAAGAGACCCAGTACTTC.

The V gene is TRBV27, the J gene TRBJ2-5, with D perhaps TRBD1 (6 bases). V lost 5 bases to trimming and J lost 1 base, with 17 bases between them. The CDR3 is 16 amino acids. Per germline, CDR1 MNHEY and CDR2 SMNVEV (reference sequence). As DNA, the CDR3 is TGTGCCAGCAGTCCCTCCGGGACACCTCCCCAAGAGACCCAGTACTTC. This codes for CASSPSGTPPQETQYF.

The V gene is TRBV28, the J gene TRBJ2-3, with D perhaps being TRBD1 or TRBD2 (5 bases each). CDR1 is MDHEN, CDR2 SYDVKM, per germline. The germline V and J ends were trimmed by 1 base and 5 bases, with 10 bases remaining between them. This CDR3 comprises 14 residues. The CDR3: CASSLYPGLDTQYF. Here the CDR3 DNA reads TGTGCCAGCAGTTTATACCCGGGGCTAGATACGCAGTATTTT.

The chain combines TRBV2 with TRBJ2-7; 9 nucleotides agree with TRBD2. Germline CDR1 reads SNHLY; CDR2 reads FYNNEI. The CDR3 extends over 14 amino acids. V lost 7 bases and J lost 0; bases outside the gene matches: 4. In DNA form, the CDR3 reads TGTGCCAGCAATAGACTAGCGGACTCCTACGAGCAGTACTTC. As protein: CASNRLADSYEQYF. The variable domain in full, with the rest retrieved from reference TRBV2 and TRBJ2-7, is EPEVTQTPSHQVTQMGQEVILRCVPISNHLYFYWYRQILGQKVEFLVSFYNNEISEKSEIFDDQFSVERPDGSNFTLKIRSTKLEDSAMYFCASNRLADSYEQYFGPGTRLTVT.

The chain couples TRBV20-1 to TRBJ2-7, with D perhaps given as TRBD1 or TRBD2 (5 bases each). CDR1 is DFQATT, CDR2 SNEGSKA, per germline (reference sequence). Trimming shortened V by 3 bases and J by 6 bases, and 9 bases separated the two germline ends. This CDR3 has 11 residues. The CDR3: CSASRGTEQYF. The CDR3 DNA is TGCAGTGCTAGTAGAGGGACCGAGCAGTACTTC.

This chain connects TRBV2 to TRBJ2-7, with 11 bases lining up with TRBD1. The CDR3 contains 15 residues. The junction had 11 bases not matched to a gene; V was cut back by 8 bases and J by 5 bases. Per germline, CDR1 SNHLY and CDR2 FYNNEI. The CDR3 nucleotides read TGTGCCAGCGAGCCCGGGACAGGGGGATGGAACGAGCAGTACTTC. Translated: CASEPGTGGWNEQYF.

DNA of the CDR3: TGTGCCAGCAGCTTCCCCAAACGACTAGCGGGAGGAATCACAGATACGCAGTATTTT. This translates into CASSFPKRLAGGITDTQYF. The V and J genes are TRBV7-9 and TRBJ2-3, with TRBD2 identical over 13 bases. Trimming cost V 3 bases and J 2 bases; bases outside gene matches: 11. CDR1 is SEHNR and CDR2 is FQNEAQ in the germline V gene (reference sequence). The CDR3 loop spans 19 amino acids.

The chain combines TRBV7-9 with TRBJ1-4; no reliable D call. V lost 2 bases and J 6 bases, leaving 10 bases between the germline ends. Germline CDR1 is SEHNR and CDR2 is FQNEAQ (reference sequence). This CDR3 is built from 14 residues. As DNA, the CDR3 is TGTGCCAGCAGCTTACTAGGGCTGGATGAAAAACTGTTTTTT. Translated, it gives CASSLLGLDEKLFF. The full variable domain, in which reference TRBV7-9 and TRBJ1-4 provide the parts outside the CDR3, is DTGVSQNPRHKITKRGQNVTFRCDPISEHNRLYWYRQTLGQGPEFLTYFQNEAQLEKSRLLSDRFSAERPKGSFSTLEIQRTEQGDSAMYLCASSLLGLDEKLFFGSGTQLSVL.

This clone occurred a few times. This sequence joins TRBV7-9 and TRBJ1-5, with TRBD1 matching 7 bases. This CDR3 is built from 14 residues. The germline V gene encodes CDR1 SEHNR and CDR2 FQNEAQ (reference sequence). V lost 5 bases, J lost 2 bases, and 3 bases stayed unmatched. The CDR3 DNA reads TGTGCCAGCAGCCTTGGGACAGGCAATCAGCCCCAGCATTTT. It translates to CASSLGTGNQPQHF.

This clone appeared a single time. This chain joins TRBV9 and TRBJ2-1, with TRBD2 identical over 9 bases. Germline V gene data show CDR1 as SGDLS and CDR2 as YYNGEE. V was clipped by 4 bases and J by 9 bases; unmatched bases: 11. CDR3 length equals 15 residues. The CDR3 spells CASSSGTSIFGEQFF. The CDR3 nucleotides are TGTGCCAGCAGCTCCGGGACTAGCATTTTTGGTGAGCAGTTCTTC. Using reference TRBV9 and TRBJ2-1 for the parts outside the CDR3, the full variable domain is DSGVTQTPKHLITATGQRVTLRCSPRSGDLSVYWYQQSLDQGLQFLIQYYNGEERAKGNILERFSAQQFPDLHSELNLSSLELGDSALYFCASSSGTSIFGEQFFGPGTRLTVL.

This chain uses TRBV4-1 with TRBJ2-3; D is undetermined. Germline V gene sequence: CDR1 MGHRA, CDR2 YSYEKL. The CDR3 runs to 13 residues. V lost 5 bases to trimming and J lost 4 bases, with 10 bases between them. The CDR3 here is CASSSPLADTQYF. DNA for the CDR3: TGCGCCAGCAGCTCCCCACTGGCAGATACGCAGTATTTT.

This chain uses TRBV29-1 with TRBJ2-7; the D gene is possibly TRBD1 (6 bases). Trimming removed 4 bases from V and 3 bases from J, with 10 bases in between. The CDR3 length is 12 residues. Germline CDR1 SQVTM, CDR2 ANQGSEA. The CDR3 region is CSVVTGNYEQYF. CDR3 coding DNA: TGCAGCGTTGTTACAGGGAACTACGAGCAGTACTTC.

V and J are TRBV28 and TRBJ1-1; D is perhaps TRBD1 (5 bases). The CDR3 covers 15 residues. Trimming shortened V by 5 bases and J by 1 base, and 14 bases separated the two germline ends. Per the germline V gene, CDR1 is MDHEN and CDR2 is SYDVKM. The CDR3 nucleotides read TGTGCCAGCAGTGTAGGAATACAGGCGAACACTGAAGCTTTCTTT. Protein product: CASSVGIQANTEAFF.

The rearrangement links TRBV6-1 to TRBJ1-1; D is uncertain. The CDR3 extends over 14 amino acids. The germline CDR1 and CDR2 sequences are MNHNS and SASEGT. V was pared by 7 bases and J by 1 base, with 13 bases between. CDR3 DNA sequence: TGTGCCAGCACCCTGTGGATGGAGAACACTGAAGCTTTCTTT. Translation: CASTLWMENTEAFF.

This clone turned up a few times. This CDR3 reads CAWSVQKAVANQPQHF. In nucleotides, the CDR3 is TGTGCCTGGAGTGTACAGAAAGCGGTAGCAAACCAGCCCCAGCATTTT. This chain joins TRBV30 and TRBJ1-5; D is uncertain. CDR3 length equals 16 residues. From germline, CDR1 is GTSNPN and CDR2 SVGIG (reference sequence). Trimming removed 0 bases at V and 7 bases at J, with 19 bases between.

This sequence joins TRBV5-8 and TRBJ2-5; possibly TRBD1 or TRBD2 for D (5 bases each). The CDR3 runs to 15 residues. The V gene's germline CDR1 is SGHTS and CDR2 YDEGEE. V lost 4 bases and J 5 bases, leaving 18 bases between the germline ends. CDR3 DNA sequence: TGTGCCAGCAGCCAAGGGGTGCAAGCGGCCGAGACCCAGTACTTC. Protein sequence: CASSQGVQAAETQYF.

The chain is built from TRBV6-1 and TRBJ1-1; no reliable D call. This CDR3 region has 14 residues. Trimming cost V 1 base and J 5 bases, with 11 bases left between them. Per germline, CDR1 MNHNS and CDR2 SASEGT. CDR3 protein: CASSEGWLPTEAFF. CDR3 nucleotides: TGTGCCAGCAGTGAAGGGTGGCTACCTACTGAAGCTTTCTTT.

The chain employs TRBV19 and TRBJ2-7, with D possibly matching TRBD2 (6 bases). The CDR3 contains 14 residues. Trimming took off 1 base at V and 1 base at J, with 8 bases between the two ends. The V gene's germline CDR1 is LNHDA and CDR2 SQIVND (reference sequence). For the CDR3, the DNA is TGTGCCAGTAGTATAGGGGAGGATTCCTACGAGCAGTACTTC. Protein sequence: CASSIGEDSYEQYF.

This clone was observed a few times. V usage is TRBV19 and J usage is TRBJ2-7; D gene unclear. Germline CDR1 and CDR2: LNHDA and SQIVND (reference sequence). Trimming left V 0 bases short and J 4 bases short, with 10 bases between. This CDR3 contains 14 residues. The CDR3: CASSIDLGRYEQYF. The CDR3 nucleotides are TGTGCCAGTAGTATAGATCTGGGCCGGTACGAGCAGTACTTC.